This T cell receptor beta chain stems from a study of Graves' ophthalmopathy and Graves' hyperthyroidism. RNA served as the template for amplifying TCR beta CDR3 regions. HTBI-primed RT-PCR formed the first round, and a multiplex PCR formed the second. TCRdb passed the multiplex PCR reads through MiXCR, listing each CDR3 protein once. The sample lists roughly 380,000 distinct CDR3 sequences, approximately 15% occurring once. With 6 bases removed from V and 5 bases from J, the gap between germline ends came to 10 bases. This CDR3 has 12 amino acids. The germline CDR1 and CDR2 sequences are MNHEY and SVGEGT. At least ten counts were recorded for this clonotype.

The specimen sequenced was peripheral blood. The receptor was isolated from a woman in her late teens or twenties with stable Graves' hyperthyroidism. The chain joins TRBV6-2 or TRBV6-3 to TRBJ2-5; D not certain. The CDR3 nucleotides are TGTGCCAGCAGCCGGATGGGGGAGACCCAGTACTTC. Protein sequence: CASSRMGETQYF.